A selection of T cell receptor beta chains follows, all from one sample in a study of blood T cell repertoires in COVID-19. The table came from immunoSEQ multiplex PCR; TCRdb's copy has only in-frame clones and leaves some out. The sample comprises 250,000 to 300,000 clones, 82% of which are singletons, and 3.1% rests with the top ten. Sequencing input: peripheral blood. The receptors derive from a woman aged 18-29 years with acute or convalescent COVID-19. Each CDR3 is given with its conserved first and last residue. Each record gives: D gene, V gene, J gene, clone size, CDR3 protein, CDR3 DNA. A D gene is named only where the DNA matches it firmly. Not all rows give a size; the values are once, few, many and, for expanded clones, a class.

>TRBD1|TRBV28|TRBJ1-5|-
CASSMGQSNQPQHF
TGTGCCAGCAGTATGGGACAGAGCAATCAGCCCCAGCATTTT
>-|TRBV14|TRBJ1-1|-
CASSQDGGHGKITLMANTEAFF
TGTGCCAGCAGCCAAGATGGGGGACACGGGAAAATTACACTGATGGCGAACACTGAAGCTTTCTTT
>-|TRBV27|TRBJ1-1|-
CASSLSTGRGTEAFF
TGTGCCAGCAGTTTATCCACAGGGAGGGGCACTGAAGCTTTCTTT
>-|TRBV7-2|TRBJ1-1|-
CASSLGRDGNTEAFF
TGTGCCAGCAGCTTAGGGAGGGACGGTAACACTGAAGCTTTCTTT
>TRBD2|TRBV7-9|TRBJ2-1|-
CASSLPAGGVGKDEQFF
TGTGCCAGCAGCTTACCAGCGGGAGGCGTCGGTAAGGATGAGCAGTTCTTC
>TRBD2|TRBV5-1|TRBJ2-1|-
CASSLAGLGINEQFF
TGCGCCAGCAGCTTGGCGGGACTAGGGATAAATGAGCAGTTCTTC
>TRBD2|TRBV5-1|TRBJ2-1|-
CASRDTLAGMGNEQFF
TGCGCCAGCCGGGACACCCTAGCGGGAATGGGCAATGAGCAGTTCTTC
>-|TRBV2|TRBJ1-1|-
CASSEQTSEAFF
TGTGCCAGCAGTGAACAGACTTCTGAAGCTTTCTTT
>TRBD2|TRBV5-4|TRBJ2-7|-
CASSPDGTGGPMLHYEQYF
TGTGCCAGCAGCCCGGACGGGACGGGGGGTCCCATGCTCCACTACGAGCAGTACTTC
>TRBD1|TRBV6-5|TRBJ1-2|-
CASSYSGQGSYTF
TGTGCCAGCAGTTACTCGGGACAGGGTAGCTACACCTTC
>-|TRBV2|TRBJ2-7|-
CASSEGGVWGVPKDEQYF
TGTGCCAGCAGTGAAGGTGGGGTGTGGGGGGTGCCGAAGGACGAGCAGTACTTC
>-|TRBV20-1|TRBJ1-4|-
CSARIGEKLFF
TGCAGTGCTAGAATCGGGGAAAAACTGTTTTTT
>TRBD1|TRBV29-1|TRBJ1-3|few
CSARQGSSGNTIYF
TGCAGCGCCCGACAGGGGAGTTCTGGAAACACCATATATTTT
>TRBD2|TRBV5-4|TRBJ2-1|-
CASSRGLAGQVDNEQFF
TGTGCCAGCAGTAGAGGACTAGCGGGACAAGTCGACAATGAGCAGTTCTTC
>TRBD1|TRBV5-6|TRBJ1-2|-
CASSRGQNYGYTF
TGTGCCAGCAGCCGGGGACAGAACTATGGCTACACCTTC
>TRBD2|TRBV7-3|TRBJ2-1|-
CASSRTSGRNGEQFF
TGTGCCAGCAGCCGGACTAGCGGGAGAAATGGTGAGCAGTTCTTC
>-|TRBV28|TRBJ1-1|-
CASSEQDTNTEAFF
TGTGCCAGCAGTGAACAGGATACCAACACTGAAGCTTTCTTT
>-|TRBV2|TRBJ1-1|-
CASSVRDFFEAFF
TGTGCCAGCAGCGTCAGGGACTTTTTTGAAGCTTTCTTT
>-|TRBV29-1|TRBJ2-3|few
CSVDRLDTDTQYF
TGCAGCGTTGACCGACTGGACACAGATACGCAGTATTTT
>-|TRBV9|TRBJ2-2|-
CASSVEGGRTGELFF
TGTGCCAGCAGCGTAGAAGGGGGTCGCACCGGGGAGCTGTTTTTT
>TRBD1|TRBV2|TRBJ2-7|-
CASRLPDRGIYEQYF
TGTGCCAGCAGACTCCCGGACAGGGGGATCTACGAGCAGTACTTC
>-|TRBV20-1|TRBJ1-6|-
CSASGQANSPLHF
TGCAGTGCTAGTGGCCAGGCAAATTCACCCCTCCACTTT
>TRBD1|TRBV24-1|TRBJ2-1|many
CATSDRTGAALYEQFF
TGTGCCACCAGTGACCGGACAGGGGCCGCTCTCTATGAGCAGTTCTTC
>TRBD1|TRBV18|TRBJ1-1|-
CASSSDRSTEAFF
TGTGCCAGCTCATCGGACAGGTCCACTGAAGCTTTCTTT
>TRBD1|TRBV15|TRBJ1-1|-
CATSRDLGTGNTEAFF
TGTGCCACCAGCAGAGATCTGGGGACAGGGAACACTGAAGCTTTCTTT
>-|TRBV2|TRBJ2-1|-
CASSYRDTSYNEQFF
TGTGCCAGTTCCTACCGGGACACCTCCTACAATGAGCAGTTCTTC
>TRBD1|TRBV7-2|TRBJ2-7|-
CASSSDRGYEQYF
TGTGCCAGCAGCTCCGACAGGGGCTACGAGCAGTACTTC
>TRBD2|TRBV4-3|TRBJ2-1|-
CASSQFLAGVNSEQFF
TGCGCCAGCAGCCAATTCCTAGCGGGAGTGAATAGTGAGCAGTTCTTC
>-|TRBV6-2/TRBV6-3|TRBJ2-6|once
CASSTGQHAGANVLTF
TGTGCCAGCAGTACTGGACAGCATGCTGGGGCCAACGTCCTGACTTTC
>TRBD1|TRBV29-1|TRBJ1-3|-
CSAEGTGRQGNTIYF
TGCAGCGCCGAAGGGACAGGTCGCCAGGGAAACACCATATATTTT
>TRBD1|TRBV2|TRBJ1-5|-
CASSTSLTGYIYSNQPQHF
TGTGCCAGCAGTACTTCCTTGACAGGGTATATCTATAGCAATCAGCCCCAGCATTTT
>TRBD2|TRBV7-9|TRBJ2-3|-
CASSFGGLAGGYTDTQYF
TGTGCCAGCAGCTTCGGGGGACTAGCGGGAGGGTACACAGATACGCAGTATTTT
>TRBD2|TRBV11-2|TRBJ2-1|-
CASSPGLADSYNEQFF
TGTGCCAGCAGCCCGGGACTAGCGGACTCCTACAATGAGCAGTTCTTC
>TRBD2|TRBV6-2/TRBV6-3|TRBJ2-2|-
CASSGLAGGANTGELFF
TGTGCCAGCAGCGGACTAGCGGGAGGCGCGAACACCGGGGAGCTGTTTTTT
>TRBD1|TRBV19|TRBJ1-2|-
CASRTYLRDRDYGYTF
TGTGCCAGTAGGACCTACTTGCGGGACAGGGATTATGGCTACACCTTC
>-|TRBV6-1|TRBJ2-5|once
CASSEIGLGGTQYF
TGTGCCAGCAGTGAAATCGGGCTGGGGGGGACCCAGTACTTC
>-|TRBV4-3|TRBJ1-5|-
CASSHQRQANQPQHF
TGCGCCAGCAGCCATCAAAGACAGGCGAATCAGCCCCAGCATTTT
>-|TRBV7-7|TRBJ2-2|-
CASSYSVANTGELFF
TGTGCTAGCAGCTACTCTGTCGCGAACACCGGGGAGCTGTTTTTT
>TRBD2|TRBV7-7|TRBJ2-5|-
CASSSSVTSGILQETQYF
TGTGCTAGCAGCTCTAGCGTAACTAGCGGGATTCTGCAGGAGACCCAGTACTTC
>-|TRBV19|TRBJ2-1|many
CASRVGNEQFF
TGTGCCAGTAGGGTCGGCAATGAGCAGTTCTTC
>TRBD1|TRBV7-9|TRBJ2-7|-
CASSLIGTGSYEQYF
TGTGCCAGCAGCTTAATTGGGACAGGGTCCTACGAGCAGTACTTC
>TRBD1|TRBV30|TRBJ1-2|-
CACSTGGGYTF
TGTGCCTGTTCGACAGGGGGCGGCTACACCTTC